This TCR beta chain originates from a study of tissue T cells after allogeneic stem cell transplantation. Study-level background: Adult allogeneic hematopoietic cell transplant recipients with steroid-refractory graft-versus-host disease were prospectively enrolled for research autopsy. Graft-versus-host disease patients received grafts, four unmodified and three CD34-selected to deplete T cells. Study-level results: Few T cell clones were shared across patients, but motif clusters showed tissue-specific shared signatures.

Remarks on this clone: Its antigen is unidentified.

Survey-depth TCRbeta CDR3 sequencing reported V/J genes and productive frequencies. The method was immunoSEQ multiplex PCR; TCRdb's version includes in-frame clones alone and lacks a portion of them. The repertoire holds fewer than 30,000 clones, approximately 83% seen once, with over 3% in the top ten. The germline V gene has CDR1 SGHAT and CDR2 FQNNGV. Deletions cut 5 bases from V and 4 bases from J, with 13 bases between. The CDR3 consists of 14 residues. This receptor was taken from a woman between 18 and 55 years old who later had graft-versus-host disease after an allogeneic stem cell transplant. The sample consisted of blood, taken before transplantation. This chain links TRBV11-2 with TRBJ2-3; D is ambiguous. The CDR3 nucleotides read TGTGCCAGCAGCCCCCGTAGAGGAGCAGATACGCAGTATTTT. This gives the protein CASSPRRGADTQYF.